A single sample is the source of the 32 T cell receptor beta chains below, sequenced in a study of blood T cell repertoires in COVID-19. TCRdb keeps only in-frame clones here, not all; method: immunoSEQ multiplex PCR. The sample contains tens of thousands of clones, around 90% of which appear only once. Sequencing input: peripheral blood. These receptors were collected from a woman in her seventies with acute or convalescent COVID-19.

The CDR3 is CASSFEGSYGYTF. The CDR3 DNA reads as TGTGCCAGCAGCTTTGAGGGAAGCTATGGCTACACCTTC. The V gene is TRBV7-9, the J gene TRBJ1-2; D remains unclear. The CDR3 extends over 13 amino acids. CDR1 is SEHNR and CDR2 is FQNEAQ in the germline V gene (reference sequence). V dropped 3 bases and J dropped 4 bases, with 9 bases sitting between them.

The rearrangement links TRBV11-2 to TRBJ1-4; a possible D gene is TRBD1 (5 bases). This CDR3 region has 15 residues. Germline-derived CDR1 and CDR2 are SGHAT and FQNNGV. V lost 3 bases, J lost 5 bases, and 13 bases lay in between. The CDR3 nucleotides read TGTGCCAGCAGCTTTTCGTCGGGGGAAAATGAAAAACTGTTTTTT. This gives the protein CASSFSSGENEKLFF. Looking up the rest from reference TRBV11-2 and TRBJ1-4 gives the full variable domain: EAGVAQSPRYKIIEKRQSVAFWCNPISGHATLYWYQQILGQGPKLLIQFQNNGVVDDSQLPKDRFSAERLKGVDSTLKIQPAKLEDSAVYLCASSFSSGENEKLFFGSGTQLSVL.

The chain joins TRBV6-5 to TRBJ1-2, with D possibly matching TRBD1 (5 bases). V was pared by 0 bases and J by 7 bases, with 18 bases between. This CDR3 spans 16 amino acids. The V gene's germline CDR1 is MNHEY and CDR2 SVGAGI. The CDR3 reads CASSYSHDHRPGGYTF. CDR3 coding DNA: TGTGCCAGCAGTTACTCGCACGATCACAGGCCGGGTGGCTACACCTTC.

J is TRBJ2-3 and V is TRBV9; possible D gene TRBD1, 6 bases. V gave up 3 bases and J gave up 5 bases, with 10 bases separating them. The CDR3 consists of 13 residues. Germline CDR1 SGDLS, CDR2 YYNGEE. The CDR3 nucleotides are TGTGCCAGCAGCGACGAGGGGGTAGATACGCAGTATTTT. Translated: CASSDEGVDTQYF.

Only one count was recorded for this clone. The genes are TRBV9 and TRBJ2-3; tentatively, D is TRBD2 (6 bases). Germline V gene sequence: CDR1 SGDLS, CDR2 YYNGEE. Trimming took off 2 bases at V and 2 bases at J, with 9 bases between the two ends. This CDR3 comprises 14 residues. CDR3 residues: CASSVIAVTDTQYF. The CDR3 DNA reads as TGTGCCAGCAGCGTTATAGCGGTCACAGATACGCAGTATTTT. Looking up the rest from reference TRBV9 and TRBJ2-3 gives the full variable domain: DSGVTQTPKHLITATGQRVTLRCSPRSGDLSVYWYQQSLDQGLQFLIQYYNGEERAKGNILERFSAQQFPDLHSELNLSSLELGDSALYFCASSVIAVTDTQYFGPGTRLTVL.

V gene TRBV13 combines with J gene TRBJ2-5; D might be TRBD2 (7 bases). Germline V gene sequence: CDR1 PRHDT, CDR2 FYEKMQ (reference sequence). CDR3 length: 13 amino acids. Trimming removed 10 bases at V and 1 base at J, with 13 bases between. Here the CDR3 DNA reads TGTGCCACCGCGGGGGCCTCCCAAGAGACCCAGTACTTC. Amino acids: CATAGASQETQYF.

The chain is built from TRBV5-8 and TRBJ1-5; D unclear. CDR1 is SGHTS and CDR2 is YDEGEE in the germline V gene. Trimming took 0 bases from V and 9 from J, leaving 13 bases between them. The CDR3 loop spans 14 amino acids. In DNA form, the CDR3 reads TGTGCCAGCAGCTTGGGGCCAACAAATTCGCCCCAGCATTTT. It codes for CASSLGPTNSPQHF.

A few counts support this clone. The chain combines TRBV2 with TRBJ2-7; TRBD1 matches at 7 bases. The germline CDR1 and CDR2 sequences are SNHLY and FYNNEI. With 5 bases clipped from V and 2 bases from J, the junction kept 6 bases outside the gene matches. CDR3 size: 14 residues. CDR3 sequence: CASSIDRVAYEQYV. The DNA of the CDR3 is TGTGCCAGCAGTATAGACAGGGTGGCCTACGAGCAGTACGTC.

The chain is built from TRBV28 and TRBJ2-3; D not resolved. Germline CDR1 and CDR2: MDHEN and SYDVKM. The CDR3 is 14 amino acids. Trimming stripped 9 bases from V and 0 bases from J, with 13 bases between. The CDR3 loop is CASRGGPSTDTQYF. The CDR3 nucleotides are TGTGCCAGTCGTGGCGGCCCGAGCACAGATACGCAGTATTTT.

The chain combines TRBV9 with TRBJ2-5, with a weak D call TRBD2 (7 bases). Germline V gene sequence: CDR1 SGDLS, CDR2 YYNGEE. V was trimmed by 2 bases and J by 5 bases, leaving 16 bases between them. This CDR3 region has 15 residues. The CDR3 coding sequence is TGTGCCAGCAGCGTTGGTGGGGGGGCCCAGGAGACCCAGTACTTC. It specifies CASSVGGGAQETQYF.

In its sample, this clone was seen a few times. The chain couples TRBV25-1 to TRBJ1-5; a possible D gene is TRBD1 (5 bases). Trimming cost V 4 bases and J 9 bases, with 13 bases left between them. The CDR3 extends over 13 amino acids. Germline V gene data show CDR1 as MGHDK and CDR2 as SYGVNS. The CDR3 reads CASSAPGGAPQHF. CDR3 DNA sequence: TGTGCCAGCAGTGCGCCCGGGGGAGCGCCCCAGCATTTT.

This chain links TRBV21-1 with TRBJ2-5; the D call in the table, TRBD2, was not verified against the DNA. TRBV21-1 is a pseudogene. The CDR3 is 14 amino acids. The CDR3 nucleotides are TGTGCCAGGGAGTTTAGAGGGAAACAAGAGACCCAGTACTTC. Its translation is CAREFRGKQETQYF.

The CDR3 here is CASSEVGDTQYF. Written as DNA, the CDR3 is TGTGCCAGCTCGGAGGTGGGAGATACGCAGTATTTT. This chain links TRBV7-9 with TRBJ2-3, with D possibly being TRBD2 (5 bases). CDR3 length: 12 residues. CDR1 is SEHNR, CDR2 FQNEAQ, per germline (reference sequence). Trimming removed 8 bases from V and 5 bases from J, with 11 bases in between. Variable domain in full (rest from reference TRBV7-9 and TRBJ2-3): DTGVSQNPRHKITKRGQNVTFRCDPISEHNRLYWYRQTLGQGPEFLTYFQNEAQLEKSRLLSDRFSAERPKGSFSTLEIQRTEQGDSAMYLCASSEVGDTQYFGPGTRLTVL.

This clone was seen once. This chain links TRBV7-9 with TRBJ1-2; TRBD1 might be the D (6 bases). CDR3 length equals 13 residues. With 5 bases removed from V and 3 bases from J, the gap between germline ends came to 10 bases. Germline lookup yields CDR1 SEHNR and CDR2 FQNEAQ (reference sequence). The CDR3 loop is CASSPTGYYGYTF. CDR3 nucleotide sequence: TGTGCCAGCAGCCCAACAGGGTACTATGGCTACACCTTC.

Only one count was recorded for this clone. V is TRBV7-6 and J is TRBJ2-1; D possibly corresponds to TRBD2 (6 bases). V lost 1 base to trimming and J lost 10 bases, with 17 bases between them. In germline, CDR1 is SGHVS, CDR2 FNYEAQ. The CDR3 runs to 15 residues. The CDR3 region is CASSLGGALGGEQFF. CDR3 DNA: TGTGCCAGCAGCTTAGGTGGGGCTTTGGGAGGAGAGCAGTTCTTC.

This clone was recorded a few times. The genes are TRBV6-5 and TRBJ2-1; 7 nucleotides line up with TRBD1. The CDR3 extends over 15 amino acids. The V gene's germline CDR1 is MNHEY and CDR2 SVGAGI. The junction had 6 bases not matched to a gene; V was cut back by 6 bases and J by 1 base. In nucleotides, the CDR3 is TGTGCCAGCAGACAAACGGGACAGTCCTACAATGAGCAGTTCTTC. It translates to CASRQTGQSYNEQFF.

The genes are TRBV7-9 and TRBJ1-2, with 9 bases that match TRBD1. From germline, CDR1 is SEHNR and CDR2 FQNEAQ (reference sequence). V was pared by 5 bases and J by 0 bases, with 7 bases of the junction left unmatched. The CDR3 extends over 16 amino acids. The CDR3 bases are TGTGCCAGCAGCCCGGATGGGGACAGGGCTAACTATGGCTACACCTTC. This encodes CASSPDGDRANYGYTF.

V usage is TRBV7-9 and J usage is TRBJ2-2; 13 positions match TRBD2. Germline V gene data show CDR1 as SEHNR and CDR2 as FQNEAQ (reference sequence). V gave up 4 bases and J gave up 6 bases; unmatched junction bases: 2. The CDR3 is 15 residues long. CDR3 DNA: TGTGCCAGCAGCTCGACTAGCGGGGGGCCCGGGGAGCTGTTTTTT. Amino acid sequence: CASSSTSGGPGELFF.

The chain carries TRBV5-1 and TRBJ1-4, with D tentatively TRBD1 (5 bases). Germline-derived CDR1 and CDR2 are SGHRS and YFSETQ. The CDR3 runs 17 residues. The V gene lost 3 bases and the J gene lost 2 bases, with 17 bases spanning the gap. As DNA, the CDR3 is TGCGCCAGCAGCTGGGCGAGGGGCGGGATGACTAATGAAAAACTGTTTTTT. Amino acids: CASSWARGGMTNEKLFF.

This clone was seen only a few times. Here the CDR3 reads CASSPPGTSVNEQYV. The CDR3, as DNA: TGTGCCAGCTCACCGCCCGGGACTAGCGTCAACGAGCAGTACGTC. The V and J genes are TRBV18 and TRBJ2-7, with TRBD2 matching 10 bases. CDR3 length equals 15 residues. The junction had 7 bases not matched to a gene; V was cut back by 3 bases and J by 5 bases. Germline values: CDR1 KGHSH, CDR2 LQKENI.

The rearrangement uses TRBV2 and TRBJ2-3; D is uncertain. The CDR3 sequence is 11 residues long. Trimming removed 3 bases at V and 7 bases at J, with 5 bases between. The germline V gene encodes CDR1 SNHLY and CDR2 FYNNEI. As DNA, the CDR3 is TGTGCCAGCAGTGATGAGAATACGCAGTATTTT. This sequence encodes CASSDENTQYF. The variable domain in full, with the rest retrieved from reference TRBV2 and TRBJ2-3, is EPEVTQTPSHQVTQMGQEVILRCVPISNHLYFYWYRQILGQKVEFLVSFYNNEISEKSEIFDDQFSVERPDGSNFTLKIRSTKLEDSAMYFCASSDENTQYFGPGTRLTVL.

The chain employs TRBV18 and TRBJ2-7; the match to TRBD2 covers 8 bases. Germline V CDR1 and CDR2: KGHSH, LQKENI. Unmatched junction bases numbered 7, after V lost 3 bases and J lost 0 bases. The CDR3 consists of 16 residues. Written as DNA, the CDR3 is TGTGCCAGCTCACCCCTGGGGAGCGGGAGCTCCTACGAGCAGTACGTC. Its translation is CASSPLGSGSSYEQYV.

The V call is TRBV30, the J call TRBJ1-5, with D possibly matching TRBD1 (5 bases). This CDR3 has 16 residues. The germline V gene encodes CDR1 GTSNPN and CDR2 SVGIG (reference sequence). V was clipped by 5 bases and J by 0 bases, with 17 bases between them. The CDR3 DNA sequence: TGTGCCTGGGCCCCAGGAGGGGATTATAGCAATCAGCCCCAGCATTTT. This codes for CAWAPGGDYSNQPQHF.

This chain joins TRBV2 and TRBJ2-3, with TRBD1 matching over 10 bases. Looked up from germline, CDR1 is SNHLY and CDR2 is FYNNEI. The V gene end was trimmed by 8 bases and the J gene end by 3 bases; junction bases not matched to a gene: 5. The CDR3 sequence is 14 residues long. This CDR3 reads CASVRDRGTDTQYF. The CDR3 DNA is TGTGCCAGCGTTAGGGACAGGGGAACAGATACGCAGTATTTT.

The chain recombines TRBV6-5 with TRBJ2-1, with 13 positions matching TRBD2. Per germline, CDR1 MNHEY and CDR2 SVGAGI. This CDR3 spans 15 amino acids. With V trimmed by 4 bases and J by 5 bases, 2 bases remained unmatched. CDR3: CASSLLAGGNNEQFF. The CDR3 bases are TGTGCCAGCAGTTTACTAGCGGGAGGGAACAATGAGCAGTTCTTC.

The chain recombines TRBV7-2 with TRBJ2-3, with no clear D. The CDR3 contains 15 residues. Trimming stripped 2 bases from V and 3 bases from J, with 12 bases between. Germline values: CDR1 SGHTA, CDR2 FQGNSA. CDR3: CASSLSTVGTDTQYF. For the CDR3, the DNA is TGTGCCAGCAGCTTATCAACCGTCGGGACAGATACGCAGTATTTT.

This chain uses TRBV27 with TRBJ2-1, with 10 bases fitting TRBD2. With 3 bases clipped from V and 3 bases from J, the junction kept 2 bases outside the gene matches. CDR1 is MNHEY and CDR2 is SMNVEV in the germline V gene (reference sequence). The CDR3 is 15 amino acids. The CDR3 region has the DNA TGTGCCAGCAGTTTCTTAGCGGGGGGCTACAATGAGCAGTTCTTC. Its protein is CASSFLAGGYNEQFF.

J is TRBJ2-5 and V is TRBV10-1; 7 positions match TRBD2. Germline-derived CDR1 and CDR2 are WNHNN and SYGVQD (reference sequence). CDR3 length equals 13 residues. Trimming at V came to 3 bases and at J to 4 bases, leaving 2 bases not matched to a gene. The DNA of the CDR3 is TGCGCCAGCAGTGAAAGGGAGGGAGAGACCCAGTACTTC. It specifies CASSEREGETQYF.

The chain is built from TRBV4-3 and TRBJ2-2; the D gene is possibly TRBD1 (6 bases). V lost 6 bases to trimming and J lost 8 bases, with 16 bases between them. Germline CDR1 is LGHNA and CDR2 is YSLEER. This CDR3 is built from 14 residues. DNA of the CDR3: TGCGCCAGCAGGGAGAACAGGGTTGGAGGGGAGCTGTTTTTT. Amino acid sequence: CASRENRVGGELFF.

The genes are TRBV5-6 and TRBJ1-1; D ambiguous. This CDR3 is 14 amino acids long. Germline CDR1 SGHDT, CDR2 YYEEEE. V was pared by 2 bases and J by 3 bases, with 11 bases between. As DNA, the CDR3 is TGTGCCAGCAGCTTCGACGGAGCATACACTGAAGCTTTCTTT. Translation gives CASSFDGAYTEAFF.

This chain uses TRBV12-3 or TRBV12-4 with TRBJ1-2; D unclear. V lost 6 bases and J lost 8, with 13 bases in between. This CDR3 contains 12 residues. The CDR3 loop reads CASRPPGSGYTF. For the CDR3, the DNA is TGTGCCAGCAGACCCCCGGGGAGCGGCTACACCTTC.

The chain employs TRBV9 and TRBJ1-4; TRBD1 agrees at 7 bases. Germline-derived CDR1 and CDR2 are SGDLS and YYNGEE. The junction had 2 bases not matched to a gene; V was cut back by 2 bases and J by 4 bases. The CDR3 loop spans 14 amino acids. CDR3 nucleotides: TGTGCCAGCAGCGTTGGACAGGATAATGAAAAACTGTTTTTT. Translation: CASSVGQDNEKLFF.